Following are 2 T cell receptor beta chains from one sample sequenced in a study of control samples from healthy donors and cancer patients. The protocol was immunoSEQ multiplex PCR, while the TCRdb copy is restricted to in-frame clones and leaves out a portion. The sample includes tens of thousands of clones, roughly 86% of them seen just once. The sample taken for sequencing was PBMCs. The receptors derive from a woman in her fifties or sixties with lung cancer.

The CDR3 coding sequence is TGTGCCAGCAGCCGGGGGGGTGGCGGTTTAAATAGGGGCTACACCTTC. This codes for CASSRGGGGLNRGYTF. V gene TRBV3-1 (or the pseudogene TRBV3-2) combines with J gene TRBJ1-2, with D possibly matching TRBD1 (5 bases). Looked up from germline, CDR1 is LGHDT and CDR2 is YNNKEL (reference sequence). V dropped 4 bases and J dropped 8 bases, with 23 bases sitting between them. The CDR3 is made up of 16 amino acids.

This rearrangement joins TRBV7-6 to TRBJ1-5; D may be TRBD1 (5 bases). The V end was cut by 3 bases, the J end by 5 bases, with 17 bases between. CDR3 length equals 16 residues. Germline loops: CDR1 SGHVS, CDR2 FNYEAQ. In DNA form, the CDR3 reads TGTGCCAGCAGCTTGGGGCAGGGTCGAGGGGATCAGCCCCAGCATTTT. Translated, it gives CASSLGQGRGDQPQHF. Using reference TRBV7-6 and TRBJ1-5 for the parts outside the CDR3, the full variable domain is GAGVSQSPRYKVTKRGQDVALRCDPISGHVSLYWYRQALGQGPEFLTYFNYEAQQDKSGLPNDRFSAERPEGSISTLTIQRTEQRDSAMYRCASSLGQGRGDQPQHFGDGTRLSIL.